This passage covers 21 T cell receptor beta chains from one sample sequenced in a study of cytotoxic CD8 clonotypes in ibrutinib-treated CLL. Assay: immunoSEQ multiplex PCR; the TCRdb copy retains only in-frame clones and omits some. The repertoire consists of roughly 250,000 clones, with 70% occurring once and the leading ten covering approximately 15%. Sample: PBMCs, taken after 24 months of ibrutinib treatment. The receptors originated from a human donor with chronic lymphocytic leukemia.

V gene TRBV29-1 combines with J gene TRBJ2-4; D is tentatively TRBD1 or TRBD2 (6 bases each). The CDR3 runs to 11 residues. V gave up 0 bases and J gave up 15 bases, with 12 bases separating them. The germline CDR1 and CDR2 sequences are SQVTM and ANQGSEA. DNA for the CDR3: TGCAGCGTTGAAGATCTACAGGGAGGGTACTTC. This encodes CSVEDLQGGYF.

The CDR3 sequence is CASSLERLGANEQFF. For the CDR3, the DNA is TGTGCCAGCAGCTTAGAGAGGTTGGGGGCCAATGAGCAGTTCTTC. J is TRBJ2-1 and V is TRBV7-9, with D perhaps matching TRBD1 (6 bases). The length of the CDR3 is 15 residues. The germline CDR1 and CDR2 sequences are SEHNR and FQNEAQ (reference sequence). V was shortened by 1 base and J by 6 bases, with 13 bases between the two germline ends.

The V gene is TRBV4-3, the J gene TRBJ2-2; weak D call: TRBD1 (6 bases). Germline V gives CDR1 LGHNA, CDR2 YSLEER. Between the trimmed V and J ends, which lost 3 bases and 4 bases, there was a span of 9 bases. The CDR3 has 14 residues. For the CDR3, the DNA is TGCGCCAGCAGCCATCTAGGGGGCACCGGGGAGCTGTTTTTT. This translates into CASSHLGGTGELFF.

The chain is built from TRBV29-1 and TRBJ2-7; no reliable D call. V lost 5 bases, J lost 6 bases, and 11 bases lay in between. Per the germline V gene, CDR1 is SQVTM and CDR2 is ANQGSEA. There are 11 residues in the CDR3. The CDR3 DNA follows: TGCAGCGTTAAATTAAAGGGCGAGCAGTACTTC. Translated, it gives CSVKLKGEQYF.

V usage is TRBV19 and J usage is TRBJ2-5, with 16 bases fitting TRBD2. The junction had 6 bases not matched to a gene; V was cut back by 6 bases and J by 5 bases. Looked up from germline, CDR1 is LNHDA and CDR2 is SQIVND (reference sequence). The CDR3 totals 16 residues. The DNA for the CDR3 is TGTGCCAGTAGCGGGACTAGCGGGAGGGCCGGGGAGACCCAGTACTTC. Residues: CASSGTSGRAGETQYF.

This clone came up a few times. The rearrangement links TRBV19 to TRBJ1-5; D remains unclear. CDR1 is LNHDA and CDR2 is SQIVND in the germline V gene (reference sequence). This CDR3 has 13 residues. V gave up 10 bases and J gave up 2 bases, with 12 bases separating them. The CDR3, as DNA: TGTGCCACCACAAACAGCGGCAATCAGCCCCAGCATTTT. Its protein is CATTNSGNQPQHF.

This chain uses TRBV5-1 with TRBJ1-1; TRBD1 aligns across 10 bases. V lost 6 bases, J lost 0 bases, and 8 bases stayed unmatched. Germline assignment: CDR1 SGHRS and CDR2 YFSETQ. CDR3 size: 16 residues. CDR3 in amino acids: CASNSGTGAMNTEAFF. For the CDR3, the DNA is TGCGCCAGCAACAGCGGGACAGGGGCTATGAACACTGAAGCTTTCTTT.

This clone was detected a few times. The chain joins TRBV6-6 to TRBJ2-7; 8 nucleotides line up with TRBD1. This CDR3 contains 15 residues. Germline V gives CDR1 MNHNY, CDR2 SVGAGI (reference sequence). Trimming at V came to 4 bases and at J to 3 bases, leaving 8 bases not matched to a gene. The chain's CDR3 is CASSFRTGRFYEQYF. The CDR3 nucleotides read TGTGCCAGCAGTTTCCGGACAGGGCGTTTCTACGAGCAGTACTTC.

The chain couples TRBV18 to TRBJ2-5; maybe TRBD1 (5 bases). This CDR3 has 15 amino acids. CDR1 and CDR2 (germline): KGHSH, LQKENI. V lost 3 bases and J 1 base, leaving 12 bases between the germline ends. The CDR3 loop is CASSPVRGSQETQYF. Here the CDR3 DNA reads TGTGCCAGCTCACCGGTAAGGGGATCCCAAGAGACCCAGTACTTC.

The chain recombines TRBV7-9 with TRBJ2-3; D not certain. This CDR3 region has 12 residues. V lost 6 bases, J lost 4 bases, and 8 bases lay in between. Germline V CDR1 and CDR2: SEHNR, FQNEAQ (reference sequence). The CDR3 is CASRLFPDTQYF. CDR3 sequence (DNA): TGTGCCAGCAGGCTCTTCCCAGATACGCAGTATTTT. Full variable domain (outside the CDR3, taken from reference TRBV7-9 and TRBJ2-3): DTGVSQNPRHKITKRGQNVTFRCDPISEHNRLYWYRQTLGQGPEFLTYFQNEAQLEKSRLLSDRFSAERPKGSFSTLEIQRTEQGDSAMYLCASRLFPDTQYFGPGTRLTVL.

The count of this clone is one. V is TRBV5-6 and J is TRBJ1-2; D not resolved. CDR1 and CDR2 (germline): SGHDT, YYEEEE. This CDR3 contains 12 residues. The ends were cut back, 1 base at V and 7 bases at J, with 8 bases in the middle. The CDR3 loop is CASSLLWSGYTF. The CDR3 DNA follows: TGTGCCAGCAGCTTGCTGTGGAGTGGCTACACCTTC.

Here the CDR3 reads CASSYSQWRLNYGYTF. In DNA form, the CDR3 reads TGTGCCAGCAGTTACTCGCAGTGGCGTCTTAACTATGGCTACACCTTC. The chain is built from TRBV6-6 and TRBJ1-2; D is undetermined. This CDR3 has 16 amino acids. V was clipped by 0 bases and J by 1 base, with 12 bases between them. Per germline, CDR1 MNHNY and CDR2 SVGAGI (reference sequence).

This rearrangement joins TRBV7-8 to TRBJ2-1; 8 bases line up with TRBD1. The CDR3 extends over 13 amino acids. Germline loops: CDR1 SGHVS, CDR2 FQNEAQ. The junction had 6 bases not matched to a gene; V was cut back by 6 bases and J by 8 bases. The DNA for the CDR3 is TGTGCCAGCAGGCCACCAGGGGGCCATGAGCAGTTCTTC. Translating it yields CASRPPGGHEQFF.

This rearrangement joins TRBV5-1 to TRBJ2-1; no firm D call. CDR1 and CDR2 from the germline V gene are SGHRS and YFSETQ. This CDR3 comprises 13 residues. Trimming removed 4 bases from V and 7 bases from J, with 12 bases in between. As DNA, the CDR3 is TGCGCCAGCAGCGATGGCCCGGCGAATGAGCAGTTCTTC. It codes for CASSDGPANEQFF.

The J gene is TRBJ2-1, the V gene TRBV19; D remains unclear. Germline assignment: CDR1 LNHDA and CDR2 SQIVND (reference sequence). Between the trimmed V and J ends, which lost 4 bases and 8 bases, there was a span of 18 bases. This CDR3 spans 15 amino acids. The CDR3 nucleotides read TGTGCCAGTAGTAGCACCGGTTGGGCATTCGATGAGCAGTTCTTC. This encodes CASSSTGWAFDEQFF.

The chain links TRBV7-9 to TRBJ2-3, with 8 positions matching TRBD2. Germline trimming cut 5 bases from V and 6 bases from J; bases unmatched to any gene: 13. CDR1 is SEHNR and CDR2 is FQNEAQ in the germline V gene (reference sequence). The length of the CDR3 is 16 residues. CDR3 bases: TGTGCCAGCAGCCCGATTAGCGGGACGCCTGCCGATACGCAGTATTTT. This sequence encodes CASSPISGTPADTQYF.

J is TRBJ2-5 and V is TRBV5-1; D is ambiguous. CDR1 SGHRS and CDR2 YFSETQ come from the germline V gene. Trimming stripped 5 bases from V and 1 base from J, with 15 bases between. This CDR3 has 15 amino acids. CDR3 coding DNA: TGCGCCAGCAGGGCTCGGACCCTGGGCCAAGAGACCCAGTACTTC. This encodes CASRARTLGQETQYF.

This clone came up a few times. CDR3: CASSLLSGRNEQFF. CDR3 bases: TGTGCCAGCAGCCTCCTGAGCGGGAGGAATGAGCAGTTCTTC. J is TRBJ2-1 and V is TRBV6-5, with TRBD2 matching over 9 bases. The CDR3 totals 14 residues. V gave up 6 bases and J gave up 7 bases; unmatched junction bases: 7. In germline, CDR1 is MNHEY, CDR2 SVGAGI.

J is TRBJ2-1 and V is TRBV5-6; D is uncertain. Per germline, CDR1 SGHDT and CDR2 YYEEEE. This CDR3 comprises 15 residues. V shed 2 bases and J shed 2 bases, with 11 bases lying between them. CDR3 sequence: CASSFQAGPYNEQFF. CDR3 nucleotides: TGTGCCAGCAGCTTTCAGGCCGGTCCCTACAATGAGCAGTTCTTC.

J is TRBJ2-3 and V is TRBV7-2; 7 nucleotides match TRBD1. The V gene end was trimmed by 5 bases and the J gene end by 2 bases; junction bases not matched to a gene: 13. Germline V lookup: CDR1 SGHTA, CDR2 FQGNSA. The CDR3 has 17 residues. The DNA of the CDR3 is TGTGCCAGCAGCCCCCCTAGGGGGCGTCCCTCCACAGATACGCAGTATTTT. It encodes CASSPPRGRPSTDTQYF.

This chain joins TRBV11-3 and TRBJ1-4, with no clear D. The CDR3 consists of 13 residues. Trimming removed 5 bases at V and 7 bases at J, with 11 bases between. Germline V CDR1 and CDR2: SGHNT, YENEEA. CDR3 nucleotide sequence: TGTGCCAGCAGCGCCGCTCCCCCTGAAAAACTGTTTTTT. This codes for CASSAAPPEKLFF.